This TCR beta chain was captured in a study of T cells in Graves' hyperthyroidism and ophthalmopathy (dated by TCRdb to the late 2010s). About the study as a whole: Peripheral blood was collected at initial diagnosis, before any treatment. A discovery cohort of approximately 97 patients, roughly 43 with Graves' ophthalmopathy and approximately 60 with stable Graves' hyperthyroidism, was used to find distinguishing TCR V-J signatures. An independent validation cohort of 18 to 20 hyperthyroidism patients and about 15 patients who later progressed to ophthalmopathy tested prospective prediction of ophthalmopathy. The 100 discovery patients were randomly split 7:3 into training and test sets. In addition, the study compared T-cell repertoires in thyroid tissue and in blood from roughly six Graves' hyperthyroidism patients. Once sampling was done, hyperthyroidism patients were given methimazole at a starting dose of 30 mg daily, whereas ophthalmopathy patients were given high-dose intravenous methylprednisolone. TCR Vbeta CDR3 sequencing of roughly 140 peripheral blood samples (over 40 ophthalmopathy, 75 hyperthyroidism and approximately 17 progressor patients) is reported in the paper. What the work shows at the level of the full study, not this receptor alone: Blood samples also contained most of the expanded thyroid clonotypes (frequency above 0.001), which suggests that blood repertoires may reflect thyroid immune responses. Ophthalmopathy was separated from stable hyperthyroidism by a 13 V-J signature model, with 85% to 90% sensitivity and about 84% specificity obtained in cross-validation and 80%/75% obtained in testing. During validation, the model predicted progression to ophthalmopathy a median of about 6.5 months ahead of onset, with around 71% sensitivity and under 85% specificity. No statistical method was used to set the sample size in advance, and investigators knew the group allocation.

V is pruned by 5 bases and J by 6 bases, leaving 6 bases of the junction without a gene match. From a lookup of the germline V gene (reference sequence), CDR1 and CDR2 are MNHEY and SMNVEV. From the cysteine through the phenylalanine, the CDR3 covers 14 amino acids. Only the CDR3 region is kept as DNA, spanning 42 bases read in frame from base 1. Worth noting for this clonotype: The target of this receptor is not known. Nothing much larger sits one base from this clone, and base qualities are not available.

Moderately to severely active disease, a Clinical Activity Score of at least 3, a NOSPECS grade of at least 4, and a duration under 3 months were present in ophthalmopathy patients. Exclusion was applied to patients with uncontrolled infections, other autoimmune diseases, pregnancy or lactation. Diagnoses were established on the basis of clinical symptoms, serum thyroxine and TRAb, thyroid ultrasound, and orbital computed tomography. PBMCs were isolated from 7.5 to 10 ml of fresh peripheral blood by Ficoll-Paque density gradient centrifugation. Total RNA was extracted with Trizol reagent, and quality was checked on an Agilent 2100 Bioanalyzer. The TCR beta CDR3 regions were amplified from the RNA transcripts. The TCR CDR3 was subjected to a first round of RT-PCR using the HTBI primer set and the Qiagen OneStep RT-PCR kit. Libraries were constructed in a second round of multiplex PCR, after which size selection and purification were performed. Sequencing of the libraries was done on an Illumina HiSeq2000 using paired-end 100 bp reads. The authors' analysis ran thus. SOAPnuke was used to process the raw data, with reads discarded if the reads contained adapters or uncalled bases, had a mean Phred below 15, or lacked an exact constant-primer or identifier match. High-quality paired reads were merged with COPE v1.2.5, and unique nucleotide sequences were defined as clonotypes. Clonotypes were aligned to IMGT TRBV, TRBD and TRBJ reference segments using MiTCR v1.1. The analysis included only V-J combinations with a frequency above 0.0001, which together covered around 99% of the repertoires. The TCS score was defined as the ratio of F50 (clonal expansion) to E x V (chaos), calculated using BLOSUM62-based TCRdist between CDR3 peptides within each V-J. Welch's t-statistics and random forest reduced approximately 520 V-J features to 13, which were used in a naive Bayes classifier (R e1071). TCRdb handled the public reads itself, with Q25 trimming in fastp and clone calling in MiXCR, and kept productive beta chains. Each CDR3 protein gets just one entry, which takes the most common genes and DNA from the rows behind it. These V and J calls derive from TCRdb rather than the authors' analysis. The sample table holds about 640,000 distinct CDR3 sequences, of which around 20% were seen once. The top ten hold 34% of the sample.

Sequencing used blood. The source is a man aged 25 to 40 with Graves' ophthalmopathy. Recombination joined TRBV27 with TRBJ2-2, with TRBD2 identical over 7 junction bases. DNA sequence: TGTGCCAGCAGTCCGGGAGGTTATGCCGGGGAGCTGTTTTTT. Translated, this is CASSPGGYAGELFF.